Each of the 28 T cell receptor beta chains below was sequenced from the same sample in a study of shared clonotypes between healthy human individuals. The method was immunoSEQ multiplex PCR; TCRdb's version includes in-frame clones alone and lacks a portion of them. Altogether about 2.4 million clones are present, roughly 93% being singletons, with the ten largest covering 0.36%. The sample consisted of naive CD4+ T cells from PBMCs. As to subset: CD45RA+ positively selected. The receptors come from a man between 18 and 29 years old in good health. Some clones in this sample may be carry-over from other donors' samples.

With respect to this clone: Other DNA sequences of this sample code for an identical CDR3. The chain carries TRBV5-1 and TRBJ1-4; no firm D call. In germline, CDR1 is SGHRS, CDR2 YFSETQ. Trimming removed 0 bases at V and 2 bases at J, with 8 bases between. This CDR3 is built from 15 residues. CDR3 nucleotide sequence: TGCGCCAGCAGCTTGGTTGGGCTTACTAATGAAAAACTGTTTTTT. Protein: CASSLVGLTNEKLFF.

CDR3 in amino acids: CASSLFSGTGDTYEQYF. The CDR3 nucleotides are TGTGCCAGCAGCCTCTTCTCCGGGACAGGGGACACCTACGAGCAGTACTTC. The chain joins TRBV5-6 to TRBJ2-7, with TRBD1 matching over 10 bases. CDR3 size: 17 residues. The junction had 12 bases not matched to a gene; V was cut back by 4 bases and J by 2 bases. Germline CDR1 and CDR2: SGHDT and YYEEEE. The entire variable domain, with the rest obtained from reference TRBV5-6 and TRBJ2-7, is as follows: DAGVTQSPTHLIKTRGQQVTLRCSPKSGHDTVSWYQQALGQGPQFIFQYYEEEERQRGNFPDRFSGHQFPNYSSELNVNALLLGDSALYLCASSLFSGTGDTYEQYFGPGTRLTVT.

The genes are TRBV29-1 and TRBJ2-2, with D unresolved. The CDR3 is 13 amino acids. The germline CDR1 and CDR2 sequences are SQVTM and ANQGSEA. V was pared by 4 bases and J by 5 bases, with 11 bases between. DNA for the CDR3: TGCAGCGTTGTGCCGGGTTTAACCGGGGAGCTGTTTTTT. This codes for CSVVPGLTGELFF.

A remark on this clone: The identical CDR3 is also encoded by other nucleotide sequences in the sample. The CDR3 is CASSEAGTGDTEAFF. The CDR3, as DNA: TGTGCCAGCAGTGAAGCGGGGACAGGGGACACTGAAGCTTTCTTT. V gene TRBV2 combines with J gene TRBJ1-1; 10 bases map to TRBD1. V gave up 0 bases and J gave up 3 bases; unmatched junction bases: 1. In germline, CDR1 is SNHLY, CDR2 FYNNEI. CDR3 length: 15 amino acids.

V usage is TRBV5-1 and J usage is TRBJ2-1; TRBD1 might be the D (6 bases). The V gene lost 6 bases and the J gene lost 8 bases, with 21 bases spanning the gap. This CDR3 has 15 residues. Germline V lookup: CDR1 SGHRS, CDR2 YFSETQ. This chain's CDR3 is CASTQTGGEVDEQFF. CDR3 nucleotides: TGCGCCAGCACCCAGACAGGAGGTGAGGTCGATGAGCAGTTCTTC.

In its sample, this clone was seen once. The V call is TRBV2, the J call TRBJ1-6; D is perhaps TRBD1 (6 bases). CDR1 SNHLY and CDR2 FYNNEI come from the germline V gene. This CDR3 has 15 amino acids. V was shortened by 6 bases and J by 10 bases, with 19 bases between the two germline ends. Written as DNA, the CDR3 is TGTGCCAGCAGCCTCGGGACATTATCGACCTCACCCCTCCACTTT. This gives the protein CASSLGTLSTSPLHF.

The chain uses TRBV7-2 and TRBJ2-1; maybe TRBD1 (5 bases). The CDR3 extends over 15 amino acids. Trimming took 1 base from V and 6 from J, leaving 13 bases between them. Germline CDR1 is SGHTA and CDR2 is FQGNSA. CDR3 protein: CASSLGAGWGNEQFF. The DNA of the CDR3 is TGTGCCAGCAGCTTAGGGGCAGGGTGGGGCAATGAGCAGTTCTTC.

This clone was detected a few times. This sequence joins TRBV30 and TRBJ1-1; D gene unclear. Germline V gene data show CDR1 as GTSNPN and CDR2 as SVGIG (reference sequence). The CDR3 consists of 11 residues. V was clipped by 0 bases and J by 9 bases, with 8 bases between them. CDR3 residues: CAWSVSTQAFF. The DNA of the CDR3 is TGTGCCTGGAGTGTGAGCACCCAAGCTTTCTTT.

The V call is TRBV4-3, the J call TRBJ1-2; TRBD1 is a possible D gene (6 bases). Per the germline V gene, CDR1 is LGHNA and CDR2 is YSLEER. There are 17 residues in the CDR3. V was pared by 0 bases and J by 1 base, with 15 bases between. This chain's CDR3 is CASSQDRGGRINYGYTF. The CDR3 region has the DNA TGCGCCAGCAGCCAAGATCGAGGGGGGCGAATTAACTATGGCTACACCTTC.

V usage is TRBV28 and J usage is TRBJ2-7, with D uncertain. The ends were cut back, 10 bases at V and 2 bases at J, with 18 bases in the middle. This CDR3 is built from 14 residues. CDR1 MDHEN and CDR2 SYDVKM come from the germline V gene. CDR3 sequence: CATKRSGLAYEQYF. Written as DNA, the CDR3 is TGTGCCACCAAACGGTCGGGTCTTGCCTACGAGCAGTACTTC.

Points on this clone: This sample also contains other DNA sequences that code for the same CDR3. The chain uses TRBV19 and TRBJ1-5; D gene ambiguous. CDR1 is LNHDA and CDR2 is SQIVND in the germline V gene (reference sequence). The CDR3 extends over 13 amino acids. The germline V and J ends were trimmed by 2 bases and 2 bases, with 4 bases remaining between them. The CDR3 sequence is CASSIRGNQPQHF. The CDR3 DNA follows: TGTGCCAGTAGTATACGTGGCAATCAGCCCCAGCATTTT.

The chain combines TRBV29-1 with TRBJ2-5, with D unclear. The CDR3 runs to 14 residues. Trimming removed 4 bases from V and 2 bases from J, with 14 bases in between. The germline V gene encodes CDR1 SQVTM and CDR2 ANQGSEA. The CDR3 DNA is TGCAGCGTTGTCCTGTGGCACGGACAAGAGACCCAGTACTTC. Amino acid sequence: CSVVLWHGQETQYF.

Concerning this clone: Other nucleotide sequences in the sample specify the same CDR3. V is TRBV27 and J is TRBJ2-5; D could derive from TRBD1 or TRBD2 (5 bases each). The CDR3 length is 14 residues. Germline lookup yields CDR1 MNHEY and CDR2 SMNVEV (reference sequence). Trimming removed 3 bases from V and 1 base from J, with 9 bases in between. The CDR3 protein is CASSLSGAQETQYF. The CDR3 coding sequence is TGTGCCAGCAGTTTGTCCGGGGCCCAAGAGACCCAGTACTTC.

The CDR3 protein is CASSLVRAPTDTQYF. In nucleotides, the CDR3 is TGTGCCAGCAGCTTAGTAAGGGCCCCCACAGATACGCAGTATTTT. The chain recombines TRBV11-2 with TRBJ2-3; D is undetermined. Between the trimmed V and J ends, which lost 1 base and 2 bases, there was a span of 10 bases. The CDR3 covers 15 residues. The germline gives CDR1 SGHAT, CDR2 FQNNGV.

The chain uses TRBV29-1 and TRBJ1-2, with no clear D. Trimming left V 6 bases short and J 4 bases short, with 15 bases between. This CDR3 is 13 amino acids long. Looked up from germline, CDR1 is SQVTM and CDR2 is ANQGSEA. The CDR3 DNA reads TGCAGCGTCACGTTCCGGCGTGGCTATGGCTACACCTTC. As protein: CSVTFRRGYGYTF.

This clone occurred once. The same CDR3 also results from other DNA sequences found in this sample. The chain has TRBV9 and TRBJ2-2, with D uncertain. V lost 0 bases to trimming and J lost 0 bases, with 6 bases between them. Germline-derived CDR1 and CDR2 are SGDLS and YYNGEE. The CDR3 consists of 15 residues. The CDR3 sequence is CASSVVAANTGELFF. CDR3 nucleotides: TGTGCCAGCAGCGTAGTAGCCGCGAACACCGGGGAGCTGTTTTTT. Complete variable domain (other parts from reference TRBV9 and TRBJ2-2): DSGVTQTPKHLITATGQRVTLRCSPRSGDLSVYWYQQSLDQGLQFLIQYYNGEERAKGNILERFSAQQFPDLHSELNLSSLELGDSALYFCASSVVAANTGELFFGEGSRLTVL.

The gene calls are TRBV28 and TRBJ2-1; 7 bases map to TRBD2. Germline lookup yields CDR1 MDHEN and CDR2 SYDVKM. The CDR3 has 12 residues. The CDR3 sequence is CRSAGVGNEQFF. CDR3 nucleotide sequence: TGTCGATCCGCGGGAGTAGGGAATGAGCAGTTCTTC.

This chain uses TRBV19 with TRBJ1-1, with a weak D call TRBD1 (6 bases). The CDR3 sequence is 11 residues long. V lost 6 bases, J lost 5 bases, and 7 bases lay in between. Germline loops: CDR1 LNHDA, CDR2 SQIVND (reference sequence). The CDR3 DNA is TGTGCCAGTAGCGACAGGACTGAAGCTTTCTTT. It translates to CASSDRTEAFF.

The chain joins TRBV28 to TRBJ2-2, with no clear D. CDR1 is MDHEN and CDR2 is SYDVKM in the germline V gene. The length of the CDR3 is 17 residues. Trimming cost V 2 bases and J 3 bases, with 16 bases left between them. The CDR3 DNA reads TGTGCCAGCAGTTTAGTCCCCTTGGCAGCGCACACCGGGGAGCTGTTTTTT. Translation: CASSLVPLAAHTGELFF.

J is TRBJ2-7 and V is TRBV19; 14 nucleotides line up with TRBD2. V lost 4 bases to trimming and J lost 2 bases; unmatched junction nucleotides: 1. From germline, CDR1 is LNHDA and CDR2 SQIVND (reference sequence). The CDR3 has 15 residues. CDR3 in amino acids: CASSTGLAGAYEQYF. The CDR3 DNA sequence: TGTGCCAGTAGTACGGGACTAGCGGGGGCCTACGAGCAGTACTTC.

The rearrangement uses TRBV2 and TRBJ2-5; 11 nucleotides agree with TRBD1. The CDR3 is 14 residues long. The V gene end was trimmed by 5 bases and the J gene end by 4 bases; junction bases not matched to a gene: 3. The germline gives CDR1 SNHLY, CDR2 FYNNEI. The CDR3 loop is CASSSGQGVETQYF. Here the CDR3 DNA reads TGTGCCAGCAGTTCGGGACAGGGGGTAGAGACCCAGTACTTC.

This clone occurred once. The chain joins TRBV7-2 to TRBJ1-2, with a tentative D call TRBD1 (6 bases). Trimming stripped 5 bases from V and 2 bases from J, with 18 bases between. The CDR3 has 16 amino acids. Germline V lookup: CDR1 SGHTA, CDR2 FQGNSA. The DNA for the CDR3 is TGTGCCAGCAGCCCGAGTGGTGGGGGGCGCAACTATGGCTACACCTTC. It encodes CASSPSGGGRNYGYTF.

This rearrangement joins TRBV7-2 to TRBJ2-5, with TRBD2 identical over 9 bases. Germline V lookup: CDR1 SGHTA, CDR2 FQGNSA. This CDR3 contains 16 residues. V shed 1 base and J 5 bases; nucleotides not matched to a gene: 8. The CDR3 DNA follows: TGTGCCAGCAGCTTAGGGGTAGCGGGAGCTTTGGAGACCCAGTACTTC. Translated, it gives CASSLGVAGALETQYF.

The chain couples TRBV4-3 to TRBJ1-3; D gene uncertain. V shed 2 bases and J shed 0 bases, with 5 bases lying between them. CDR3 length: 14 amino acids. CDR1 and CDR2 (germline): LGHNA, YSLEER. The CDR3 here is CASSQTVSGNTIYF. The CDR3 bases are TGCGCCAGCAGCCAAACAGTCTCTGGAAACACCATATATTTT.

This chain links TRBV28 with TRBJ1-1; 8 bases map to TRBD1. CDR3 length equals 15 residues. Germline V gives CDR1 MDHEN, CDR2 SYDVKM. The V and J ends lost 5 bases and 3 bases, in that order; junction bases with no gene match: 8. This CDR3 reads CASSPRTGWDTEAFF. The CDR3 DNA follows: TGTGCCAGCAGTCCACGGACAGGGTGGGACACTGAAGCTTTCTTT.

The chain carries TRBV28 and TRBJ1-2, with D perhaps TRBD1 (5 bases). V shed 3 bases and J shed 5 bases, with 19 bases lying between them. CDR3 length equals 16 residues. Germline CDR1 is MDHEN and CDR2 is SYDVKM. In DNA form, the CDR3 reads TGTGCCAGCAGTTTGGATGGGACCGCCTCTGGGTATGGCTACACCTTC. As protein: CASSLDGTASGYGYTF.

V and J are TRBV27 and TRBJ2-1; no firm D call. Germline V gives CDR1 MNHEY, CDR2 SMNVEV (reference sequence). Trimming pared 3 bases from V and 10 bases from J, leaving 13 bases between. The CDR3 is made up of 13 amino acids. CDR3 loop: CASSFSDGWEQFF. The CDR3 DNA follows: TGTGCCAGCAGTTTTTCGGATGGTTGGGAGCAGTTCTTC.

The gene calls are TRBV9 and TRBJ2-6; D is possibly TRBD1 (5 bases). This CDR3 contains 15 residues. V lost 0 bases to trimming and J lost 4 bases, with 8 bases between them. Germline-derived CDR1 and CDR2 are SGDLS and YYNGEE. This chain's CDR3 is CASSVGRGGANVLTF. CDR3 in DNA: TGTGCCAGCAGCGTAGGTAGGGGAGGGGCCAACGTCCTGACTTTC. Full variable domain (remainder filled in from reference TRBV9 and TRBJ2-6): DSGVTQTPKHLITATGQRVTLRCSPRSGDLSVYWYQQSLDQGLQFLIQYYNGEERAKGNILERFSAQQFPDLHSELNLSSLELGDSALYFCASSVGRGGANVLTFGAGSRLTVL.